Listed here are 23 T cell receptor beta chains from one sample, sequenced in a study of T cell responses to AZD1222 COVID-19 vaccine. Data came from immunoSEQ multiplex PCR; TCRdb stores just in-frame clones and leaves some out. The table lists around 69,000 clones, roughly 84% of them singletons, with roughly 6.6% in the top ten. The sequencing used peripheral blood, collected on day 0 of AZD1222 vaccination. These receptors were taken from an adult in good health.

The rearrangement joins TRBV18 to TRBJ2-5; D possibly uses TRBD1 or TRBD2 (5 bases each). V lost 6 bases to trimming and J lost 1 base, with 9 bases between them. This CDR3 is 13 amino acids long. The germline V gene has CDR1 KGHSH and CDR2 LQKENI. The CDR3: CASSVGVQETQYF. CDR3 in DNA: TGTGCCAGCTCTGTGGGGGTCCAAGAGACCCAGTACTTC.

This chain joins TRBV19 and TRBJ1-5, with a tentative D call TRBD1 (5 bases). The CDR3 extends over 15 amino acids. In germline, CDR1 is LNHDA, CDR2 SQIVND (reference sequence). The V end lost 6 bases, the J end lost 3 bases, and 15 bases lay between the germline ends. DNA of the CDR3: TGTGCCAGTAGAAGTTGGGGACTCGACAATCAGCCCCAGCATTTT. Protein sequence: CASRSWGLDNQPQHF.

The chain uses TRBV9 and TRBJ1-2; 8 nucleotides agree with TRBD1. The CDR3 sequence is 16 residues long. The germline V gene has CDR1 SGDLS and CDR2 YYNGEE. V shed 3 bases, J shed 5 bases, and the junction held 12 bases outside the gene matches. Written as DNA, the CDR3 is TGTGCCAGCAGCGCACCCGGGGGGACAGGCTCATATGGCTACACCTTC. Translated, it gives CASSAPGGTGSYGYTF.

This rearrangement joins TRBV19 to TRBJ1-3; D not certain. Trimming pared 7 bases from V and 4 bases from J, leaving 26 bases between. This CDR3 comprises 18 residues. The V gene's germline CDR1 is LNHDA and CDR2 SQIVND (reference sequence). CDR3 sequence: CASTPPGDNLLYGNTIYF. The CDR3 DNA reads TGTGCCAGTACCCCCCCCGGTGACAATCTTCTCTACGGAAACACCATATATTTT.

This chain uses TRBV19 with TRBJ1-6; no reliable D call. Between the trimmed V and J ends, which lost 6 bases and 5 bases, there was a span of 14 bases. CDR3 size: 15 residues. CDR1 is LNHDA and CDR2 is SQIVND in the germline V gene (reference sequence). The CDR3 loop reads CASRRTGRDNSPLHF. The CDR3 nucleotides read TGTGCCAGTAGAAGGACCGGTAGAGATAATTCACCCCTCCACTTT.

CDR3 coding DNA: TGTGCCAGCAGCTTAGGGCCTCTAGACTACAATGAGCAGTTCTTC. It yields the protein CASSLGPLDYNEQFF. This chain connects TRBV7-2 to TRBJ2-1; D not resolved. The CDR3 totals 15 residues. Between the trimmed V and J ends, which lost 1 base and 3 bases, there was a span of 10 bases. Germline-derived CDR1 and CDR2 are SGHTA and FQGNSA.

The chain recombines TRBV6-5 with TRBJ1-6; D perhaps matches TRBD1 (6 bases). V lost 0 bases, J lost 8 bases, and 11 bases lay in between. Per the germline V gene, CDR1 is MNHEY and CDR2 is SVGAGI. CDR3 length: 15 amino acids. The CDR3 sequence is CASSYSGGEDSPLHF. CDR3 coding DNA: TGTGCCAGCAGTTACTCCGGGGGCGAGGATTCACCCCTCCACTTT.

V usage is TRBV6-5 and J usage is TRBJ1-2; possible D gene TRBD1, 5 bases. The CDR3 contains 14 residues. Germline V gives CDR1 MNHEY, CDR2 SVGAGI. V was trimmed by 0 bases and J by 5 bases, leaving 10 bases between them. CDR3: CASSYSGRGYGYTF. In DNA form, the CDR3 reads TGTGCCAGCAGTTACTCGGGTAGGGGTTATGGCTACACCTTC.

In this sample, this clone turned up once. The chain combines TRBV2 with TRBJ1-5, with D perhaps matching TRBD1 (6 bases). The CDR3 spans 14 residues. V lost 5 bases and J lost 7, with 15 bases in between. The germline V gene has CDR1 SNHLY and CDR2 FYNNEI. The CDR3 sequence: CASSSQGGNQPQHF. The CDR3 coding sequence is TGTGCCAGCAGTTCACAGGGAGGTAACCAGCCCCAGCATTTT.

This chain connects TRBV2 to TRBJ2-3; D gene unclear. V was trimmed by 3 bases and J by 0 bases, leaving 13 bases between them. This CDR3 is built from 16 residues. The V gene's germline CDR1 is SNHLY and CDR2 FYNNEI. The CDR3 reads CASSDPHRASTDTQYF. CDR3 sequence (DNA): TGTGCCAGCAGTGACCCCCACCGGGCAAGCACAGATACGCAGTATTTT.

V usage is TRBV2 and J usage is TRBJ2-1; D gene unclear. This CDR3 has 10 amino acids. Germline CDR1 SNHLY, CDR2 FYNNEI. Trimming stripped 8 bases from V and 4 bases from J, with 3 bases between. The CDR3, as DNA: TGTGCCAGCCAGTACAATGAGCAGTTCTTC. Protein: CASQYNEQFF.

The chain uses TRBV6-2 or TRBV6-3 and TRBJ1-1; no clear D. Between the trimmed V and J ends, which lost 6 bases and 0 bases, there was a span of 11 bases. Germline CDR1 and CDR2: MNHEY and SVGEGT. The CDR3 sequence is 14 residues long. The CDR3, as DNA: TGTGCCAGCAGCCCGGGAATGATGAACACTGAAGCTTTCTTT. It is translated as CASSPGMMNTEAFF.

This clone was recorded once. V usage is TRBV6-5 and J usage is TRBJ2-2; 10 positions match TRBD1. This CDR3 is built from 15 residues. With 5 bases clipped from V and 2 bases from J, the junction kept 2 bases outside the gene matches. Germline assignment: CDR1 MNHEY and CDR2 SVGAGI. This CDR3 is CASSRTGGNTGELFF. In DNA form, the CDR3 reads TGTGCCAGCAGTCGGACAGGGGGAAACACCGGGGAGCTGTTTTTT.

This clone was seen only a few times. This sequence joins TRBV30 and TRBJ1-4; TRBD1 is a possible D gene (5 bases). The CDR3 is 14 amino acids. Trimming left V 5 bases short and J 2 bases short, with 12 bases between. CDR1 and CDR2 (germline): GTSNPN, SVGIG (reference sequence). CDR3 DNA sequence: TGTGCCTGGGGGAGACGGGGGACTAATGAAAAACTGTTTTTT. Translated: CAWGRRGTNEKLFF.

The chain has TRBV20-1 and TRBJ2-1; 9 nucleotides match TRBD2. The V gene's germline CDR1 is DFQATT and CDR2 SNEGSKA (reference sequence). V gave up 3 bases and J gave up 7 bases; unmatched junction bases: 10. CDR3 length equals 15 residues. The CDR3 DNA is TGCAGTGCTAGTCCGAGGCGGGGGGGTGGTAATGAGCAGTTCTTC. It specifies CSASPRRGGGNEQFF.

The gene calls are TRBV9 and TRBJ2-3; D gene uncertain. The V gene's germline CDR1 is SGDLS and CDR2 YYNGEE. The V end was cut by 0 bases, the J end by 1 base, with 6 bases between. The CDR3 runs 14 residues. DNA of the CDR3: TGTGCCAGCAGCGTAGTAGGAGGCACAGATACGCAGTATTTT. This sequence encodes CASSVVGGTDTQYF.

V usage is TRBV7-2 and J usage is TRBJ1-2; possible D gene TRBD1, 5 bases. CDR1 and CDR2 (germline): SGHTA, FQGNSA. With 5 bases removed from V and 7 bases from J, the gap between germline ends came to 20 bases. The CDR3 spans 15 residues. Here the CDR3 reads CASSPDQGRGGGYTF. CDR3 DNA sequence: TGTGCCAGCAGCCCTGACCAGGGTCGGGGAGGTGGCTACACCTTC.

The chain joins TRBV6-2 or TRBV6-3 to TRBJ2-7, with 16 bases matching TRBD2. The length of the CDR3 is 16 residues. Losses at the gene ends were 2 bases for V and 4 bases for J; bases not matched to a gene: 2. Germline V gene sequence: CDR1 MNHEY, CDR2 SVGEGT. CDR3 protein: CASSYGTSGGAYEQYF. In DNA, the CDR3 is TGTGCCAGCAGTTACGGGACTAGCGGGGGGGCGTACGAGCAGTACTTC.

This rearrangement joins TRBV29-1 to TRBJ2-7, with no clear D. The CDR3 consists of 12 residues. Between the trimmed V and J ends, which lost 7 bases and 0 bases, there was a span of 10 bases. CDR1 is SQVTM and CDR2 is ANQGSEA in the germline V gene. CDR3 region: CSASYGSYEQYF. The CDR3 DNA follows: TGCAGCGCGTCGTATGGCTCCTACGAGCAGTACTTC.

The rearrangement uses TRBV3-1 (or the pseudogene TRBV3-2) and TRBJ1-2; 7 bases agree with TRBD1. Germline values: CDR1 LGHDT, CDR2 YNNKEL (reference sequence). This CDR3 comprises 14 residues. J gave up 8 bases and V 0 bases, and 6 bases lay outside the gene matches. The CDR3 sequence: CASSQEGQSKGYTF. The CDR3 DNA reads as TGTGCCAGCAGCCAAGAGGGACAGTCGAAAGGCTACACCTTC.

J is TRBJ1-3 and V is TRBV2, with D possibly TRBD1 on 5 matching bases. The CDR3 loop spans 15 amino acids. The germline gives CDR1 SNHLY, CDR2 FYNNEI. V dropped 1 base and J dropped 2 bases, with 9 bases sitting between them. The CDR3 coding sequence is TGTGCCAGCAGTGAAGTAGGGGACCCTGGAAACACCATATATTTT. Its translation is CASSEVGDPGNTIYF.

J is TRBJ2-1 and V is TRBV25-1, with D possibly TRBD2 on 5 matching bases. This CDR3 region has 16 residues. CDR1 MGHDK and CDR2 SYGVNS come from the germline V gene. V was trimmed by 2 bases and J by 8 bases, leaving 19 bases between them. CDR3 nucleotides: TGTGCCAGCAGTGAAGCGGGCTTCGTCCTCATGGATGAGCAGTTCTTC. The encoded protein is CASSEAGFVLMDEQFF.

The chain recombines TRBV19 with TRBJ2-3; D may be TRBD1 (5 bases). This CDR3 region has 13 residues. The V end was cut by 1 base, the J end by 6 bases, with 8 bases between. Germline CDR1 reads LNHDA; CDR2 reads SQIVND (reference sequence). The CDR3 region is CASSIGRGDTQYF. DNA of the CDR3: TGTGCCAGTAGTATAGGTAGGGGTGATACGCAGTATTTT.